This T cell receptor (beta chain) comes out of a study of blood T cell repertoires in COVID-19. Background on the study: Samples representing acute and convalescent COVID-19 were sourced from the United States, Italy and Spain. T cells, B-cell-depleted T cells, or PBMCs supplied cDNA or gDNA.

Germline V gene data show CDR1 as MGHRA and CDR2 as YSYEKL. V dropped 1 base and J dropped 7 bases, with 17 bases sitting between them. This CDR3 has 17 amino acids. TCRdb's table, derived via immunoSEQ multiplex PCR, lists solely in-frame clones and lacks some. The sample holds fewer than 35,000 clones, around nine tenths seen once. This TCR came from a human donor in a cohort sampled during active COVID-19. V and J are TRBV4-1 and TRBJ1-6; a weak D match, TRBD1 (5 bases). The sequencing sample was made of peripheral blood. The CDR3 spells CASSQASRASLNSPLHF. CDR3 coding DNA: TGCGCCAGCAGCCAAGCGTCCAGGGCAAGCTTAAATTCACCCCTCCACTTT.